This entry lists 18 T cell receptor beta chains sequenced from one sample in a study of T cell changes during pregnancy in multiple sclerosis. Measured with immunoSEQ multiplex PCR; TCRdb has only the in-frame clones, and not every one. The table shows under 100,000 clones, with 90% to 95% occurring only once. The sample here was peripheral blood, taken in the second trimester of pregnancy. The receptors were sampled from a female donor with multiple sclerosis, enrolled in a pregnancy study.

The CDR3 DNA sequence: TGTGCCTGGACCAGAGGGACCTACGAGCAGTACTTC. Protein: CAWTRGTYEQYF. The V gene is TRBV30, the J gene TRBJ2-7; perhaps TRBD2 as D (5 bases). The CDR3 sequence is 12 residues long. The germline gives CDR1 GTSNPN, CDR2 SVGIG (reference sequence). Between the trimmed V and J ends, which lost 4 bases and 2 bases, there was a span of 9 bases.

The chain carries TRBV9 and TRBJ1-3; D is perhaps TRBD1 (5 bases). The germline CDR1 and CDR2 sequences are SGDLS and YYNGEE. CDR3 length: 15 residues. The V gene lost 0 bases and the J gene lost 8 bases, with 15 bases spanning the gap. The CDR3 loop reads CASSVVGGRKDTIYF. CDR3 bases: TGTGCCAGCAGCGTAGTCGGGGGGAGGAAGGACACCATATATTTT.

The chain combines TRBV11-2 with TRBJ2-5, with no clear D. The V gene's germline CDR1 is SGHAT and CDR2 FQNNGV. V was cut by 1 base and J by 2 bases, with 17 bases left in between. The CDR3 sequence is 17 residues long. CDR3 region: CASSLVRLEPMQETQYF. The CDR3 DNA follows: TGTGCCAGCAGCTTAGTACGGCTGGAGCCCATGCAAGAGACCCAGTACTTC.

The genes are TRBV12-5 and TRBJ2-3, with 10 positions matching TRBD1. V was pared by 3 bases and J by 4 bases, with 4 bases of the junction left unmatched. The CDR3 loop spans 15 amino acids. CDR1 is LGHNT and CDR2 is FRNRAP in the germline V gene. For the CDR3, the DNA is TGTGCTAGTGGTTTCCGGGACAGGGGAGCAGATACGCAGTATTTT. This codes for CASGFRDRGADTQYF.

The chain uses TRBV11-2 and TRBJ1-2; TRBD1 matches 8 bases. The CDR3 is made up of 15 amino acids. J was trimmed by 8 bases and V by 1 base; bases with no gene match: 9. CDR1 and CDR2 (germline): SGHAT, FQNNGV. DNA of the CDR3: TGTGCCAGCAGCTTAGTGGGCGGCAGGGGGCACGGCTACACCTTC. It is translated as CASSLVGGRGHGYTF.

V usage is TRBV6-1 and J usage is TRBJ2-1; 7 bases are shared with TRBD1. This CDR3 has 15 residues. Germline lookup yields CDR1 MNHNS and CDR2 SASEGT. After removal of 4 bases from V and 2 bases from J, the junction contained 5 bases not matched to a gene. CDR3 residues: CASSAGQATYNEQFF. The CDR3 DNA follows: TGTGCCAGCAGTGCCGGACAGGCGACCTACAATGAGCAGTTCTTC.

The V and J genes are TRBV5-1 and TRBJ2-5; 13 bases match TRBD2. Trimming cost V 2 bases and J 2 bases; bases outside gene matches: 9. CDR3 size: 18 residues. In germline, CDR1 is SGHRS, CDR2 YFSETQ. The CDR3 is CASSFPGLAGPGQETQYF. CDR3 coding DNA: TGCGCCAGCAGCTTTCCGGGACTAGCGGGACCAGGGCAAGAGACCCAGTACTTC.

This chain uses TRBV19 with TRBJ2-7, with 11 bases matching TRBD2. The junction had 5 bases not matched to a gene; V was cut back by 6 bases and J by 4 bases. The CDR3 runs to 14 residues. Germline loops: CDR1 LNHDA, CDR2 SQIVND (reference sequence). CDR3 sequence: CASSLAGGGYEQYF. CDR3 nucleotides: TGTGCCAGTAGCTTAGCGGGAGGGGGATACGAGCAGTACTTC.

The J gene is TRBJ2-2, the V gene TRBV6-5, with 8 bases that match TRBD1. The J segment lost 7 bases and the V segment lost 7 bases, leaving 5 bases of the junction unmatched. CDR3 length: 13 residues. CDR1 MNHEY and CDR2 SVGAGI come from the germline V gene. CDR3 nucleotide sequence: TGTGCCAGCAACGGACAGGGCGGCGGGGAGCTGTTTTTT. This codes for CASNGQGGGELFF.

The rearrangement joins TRBV7-6 to TRBJ2-2; D gene ambiguous. The CDR3 is made up of 12 amino acids. Germline V gives CDR1 SGHVS, CDR2 FNYEAQ. Trimming took 4 bases from V and 5 from J, leaving 5 bases between them. CDR3 bases: TGTGCCAGCAGCTCCAGGACCGGGGAGCTGTTTTTT. Protein product: CASSSRTGELFF.

The chain links TRBV2 to TRBJ1-2; 8 bases fit TRBD1. Per germline, CDR1 SNHLY and CDR2 FYNNEI. The CDR3 is 14 residues long. V was pared by 7 bases and J by 0 bases, with 4 bases of the junction left unmatched. The CDR3 region is CASKGDRTNYGYTF. The CDR3, as DNA: TGTGCCAGCAAGGGGGACAGGACTAACTATGGCTACACCTTC.

This sequence joins TRBV2 and TRBJ1-2, with a tentative D call TRBD1 (6 bases). Trimming took 8 bases from V and 8 from J, leaving 12 bases between them. The CDR3 is made up of 11 amino acids. Germline assignment: CDR1 SNHLY and CDR2 FYNNEI. In nucleotides, the CDR3 is TGTGCCAGCGCACCAGGGGAAGGCTACACCTTC. This codes for CASAPGEGYTF.

The chain recombines TRBV5-4 with TRBJ2-1; 10 bases fit TRBD1. J lost 0 bases, V lost 3 bases, and 3 bases had no gene match. The germline V gene encodes CDR1 SGHNT and CDR2 YYREEE (reference sequence). The CDR3 is 16 residues long. CDR3 DNA: TGTGCCAGCAGCTCCCGGGACAGGGGCTCCTACAATGAGCAGTTCTTC. It encodes CASSSRDRGSYNEQFF.

J is TRBJ2-1 and V is TRBV27; TRBD2 aligns across 12 bases. The length of the CDR3 is 17 residues. CDR1 and CDR2 (germline): MNHEY, SMNVEV (reference sequence). Unmatched junction bases numbered 10, after V lost 6 bases and J lost 4 bases. CDR3 DNA: TGTGCCAGCAGCCAACGACTGGGACTAGCGGGTTACAATGAGCAGTTCTTC. Translated, it gives CASSQRLGLAGYNEQFF.

This chain joins TRBV20-1 and TRBJ1-1, with a possible D match to TRBD1 (6 bases). Germline loops: CDR1 DFQATT, CDR2 SNEGSKA (reference sequence). The CDR3 is 11 amino acids. V shed 1 base and J shed 14 bases, with 14 bases lying between them. The CDR3 reads CSARVQGTRFF. The CDR3 DNA is TGCAGTGCTAGAGTACAGGGTACGCGATTCTTT.

The chain joins TRBV29-1 to TRBJ1-1; D is undetermined. This CDR3 region has 14 residues. Germline loops: CDR1 SQVTM, CDR2 ANQGSEA. The germline V and J ends were trimmed by 4 bases and 3 bases, with 15 bases remaining between them. In DNA form, the CDR3 reads TGCAGCGTTGGGTCCCGGAGCACGGACACTGAAGCTTTCTTT. It translates to CSVGSRSTDTEAFF.

The gene calls are TRBV5-4 and TRBJ2-7, with D possibly TRBD2 on 6 matching bases. The CDR3 consists of 12 residues. V lost 4 bases, J lost 5 bases, and 10 bases lay in between. CDR1 and CDR2 (germline): SGHNT, YYREEE (reference sequence). The CDR3 DNA is TGTGCCAGCAGCCGGGAGCAGAACGAGCAGTACTTC. It codes for CASSREQNEQYF.

The chain employs TRBV4-1 and TRBJ2-2; 13 nucleotides agree with TRBD2. V gave up 0 bases and J gave up 6 bases; unmatched junction bases: 1. CDR1 and CDR2 (germline): MGHRA, YSYEKL. There are 16 residues in the CDR3. CDR3 bases: TGCGCCAGCAGCCAAGAAACTAGCGGGAGGGCCGGGGAGCTGTTTTTT. It encodes CASSQETSGRAGELFF.